One and the same sample provided the 10 T cell receptor beta chains below, sequenced in a study of blood T cells in healthy people across ages. Combining a sample-barcoded 5' primer with a J-beta primer mix, a second PCR ran for roughly 6 to 12 cycles. TCRdb reprocessed the 5' RACE reads with MiXCR, giving one entry per CDR3 protein. The table includes hundreds of thousands of distinct CDR3 sequences, under 45% detected once. The source material was blood. These receptor sequences come from a man aged 60-69 years in good health.

The chain couples TRBV6-6 to TRBJ1-6; 7 bases match TRBD1. CDR1 MNHNY and CDR2 SVGAGI come from the germline V gene (reference sequence). After removal of 6 bases from V and 8 bases from J, the junction contained 4 bases not matched to a gene. The CDR3 runs 13 residues. DNA of the CDR3: TGTGCCAGCAGCCCCAGGGGGGATTCACCCCTCCACTTT. Amino acids: CASSPRGDSPLHF.

This clonotype was seen once. The V gene is TRBV20-1, the J gene TRBJ2-5; either TRBD1 or TRBD2 may fit D (5 bases each). The V end lost 3 bases, the J end lost 11 bases, and 25 bases lay between the germline ends. This CDR3 comprises 15 residues. Germline V gene data show CDR1 as DFQATT and CDR2 as SNEGSKA (reference sequence). The CDR3: CSARIPGSRRDEQYF. The CDR3 DNA is TGCAGTGCTAGGATCCCGGGATCACGCAGGGATGAGCAGTACTTC.

The chain has TRBV18 and TRBJ1-5; the match to TRBD1 covers 7 bases. CDR3 length: 14 residues. Germline CDR1 KGHSH, CDR2 LQKENI. Losses at the gene ends were 3 bases for V and 5 bases for J; bases not matched to a gene: 4. The CDR3 loop reads CASSPGQDDQPQHF. CDR3 sequence (DNA): TGTGCCAGCTCACCTGGACAGGACGATCAGCCCCAGCATTTT.

J is TRBJ2-4 and V is TRBV7-9; D might be TRBD1 (6 bases). The tail of the sequence fits TRBJ2-7 better, so the J call may be wrong. Germline-derived CDR1 and CDR2 are SEHNR and FQNEAQ (reference sequence). CDR3 length: 14 residues. The CDR3 loop reads CASSLVGQNYEQYF. CDR3 coding DNA: TGTGCCAGCAGCTTAGTGGGACAAAACTACGAGCAGTACTTC.

This clonotype turned up a few times. Since a much larger clone is just one base distant, this may be a read error. This sequence joins TRBV6-6 and TRBJ1-2; D is undetermined. This CDR3 spans 14 amino acids. The germline V and J ends were trimmed by 5 bases and 4 bases, with 14 bases remaining between them. CDR1 MNHNY and CDR2 SVGAGI come from the germline V gene (reference sequence). The CDR3 reads CASSDVGSSYGYTF. CDR3 coding DNA: TGTGCCAGCAGTGACGTTGGCAGCAGCTATGGCTACACCTTC.

This clonotype was counted a few times. The CDR3 nucleotides read TGTGCCAGCAGTTGGACAACCTACGAGCAGTACTTC. It yields the protein CASSWTTYEQYF. The chain employs TRBV6-2 or TRBV6-3 and TRBJ2-7; perhaps TRBD1 as D (5 bases). The CDR3 length is 12 residues. Germline V gene sequence: CDR1 MNHEY, CDR2 SVGEGT. V lost 4 bases to trimming and J lost 2 bases, with 6 bases between them.

The CDR3 DNA reads TGTGCCAGCAGAGGAAACGGTCCTTCACCCCTCCACTTT. Translation: CASRGNGPSPLHF. The chain couples TRBV12-3 or TRBV12-4 to TRBJ1-6; D unresolved. This CDR3 is built from 13 residues. With 6 bases removed from V and 9 bases from J, the gap between germline ends came to 12 bases.

This chain uses TRBV12-3 or TRBV12-4 with TRBJ2-1; 13 nucleotides line up with TRBD2. Losses at the gene ends were 5 bases for V and 8 bases for J; bases not matched to a gene: 9. This CDR3 region has 16 residues. The CDR3 spells CASSRGTSGGAHEQFF. For the CDR3, the DNA is TGTGCCAGCAGTCGGGGTACTAGCGGGGGGGCCCATGAGCAGTTCTTC.

A few counts support this clonotype. The chain has TRBV7-2 and TRBJ2-1; D possibly corresponds to TRBD2 (6 bases). The CDR3 consists of 11 residues. Trimming removed 5 bases at V and 12 bases at J, with 11 bases between. In germline, CDR1 is SGHTA, CDR2 FQGNSA. The CDR3 is CASSLGGGQFF. The CDR3 nucleotides read TGTGCCAGCAGCCTCGGGGGAGGGCAGTTCTTC.

A remark on this clonotype: Relative to the germline gene, one junction end is altered; a read error may explain this. CDR3 region: CARSVGRALAYEQYF. CDR3 DNA sequence: TGTGCCCGCAGCGTAGGCAGGGCCCTCGCCTACGAGCAGTACTTC. The V gene is TRBV9, the J gene TRBJ2-7, with D perhaps matching TRBD1 (5 bases). The CDR3 is 15 amino acids. Germline CDR1 reads SGDLS; CDR2 reads YYNGEE.